This T cell receptor (beta chain) appears in the sequencing data of a study of blood T cell repertoires in COVID-19. About the study: Whether acute or convalescent, the COVID-19 samples came from the United States, Italy and Spain. The analysed material was cDNA or gDNA that came from T cells, B-cell-depleted T cells, or PBMCs.

V trimming: 5 bases; J trimming: 2 bases; junction bases outside the gene matches: 14. This CDR3 spans 19 amino acids. Germline CDR1 reads KGHSH; CDR2 reads LQKENI. Methods used by the authors: Amplification of reference gene primers provided the estimated nucleated cell counts. Repertoires were generated with immunoSEQ multiplex PCR, while TCRdb's copy carries only in-frame clones and drops some. The DNA gave D and trimming, while V, J and clone size come from that table. The table has under 120,000 clones, about 85% seen once. Sequenced material: peripheral blood. The chain recombines TRBV18 with TRBJ2-5, with 13 bases that match TRBD2. The clonotype comes from a human donor in a cohort sampled during active COVID-19. The CDR3 sequence: CASSTGLAGVTGGQETQYF. DNA of the CDR3: TGTGCCAGCTCAACCGGACTAGCGGGAGTTACGGGGGGACAAGAGACCCAGTACTTC.